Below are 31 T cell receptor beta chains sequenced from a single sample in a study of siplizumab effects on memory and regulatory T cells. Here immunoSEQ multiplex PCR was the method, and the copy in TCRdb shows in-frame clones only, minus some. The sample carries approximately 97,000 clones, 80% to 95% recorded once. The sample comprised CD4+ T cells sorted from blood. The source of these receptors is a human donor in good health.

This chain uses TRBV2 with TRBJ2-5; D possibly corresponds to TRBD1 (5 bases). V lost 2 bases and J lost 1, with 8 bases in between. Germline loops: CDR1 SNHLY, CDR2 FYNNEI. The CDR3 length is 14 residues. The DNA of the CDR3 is TGTGCCAGCAGTGAAAGGGGCGGCCAAGAGACCCAGTACTTC. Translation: CASSERGGQETQYF.

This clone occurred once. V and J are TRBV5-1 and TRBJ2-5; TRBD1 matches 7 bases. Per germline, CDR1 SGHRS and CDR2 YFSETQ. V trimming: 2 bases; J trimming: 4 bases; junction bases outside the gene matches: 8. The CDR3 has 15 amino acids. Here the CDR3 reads CASSLTDRRTETQYF. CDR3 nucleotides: TGCGCCAGCAGCTTAACGGACAGGCGCACAGAGACCCAGTACTTC.

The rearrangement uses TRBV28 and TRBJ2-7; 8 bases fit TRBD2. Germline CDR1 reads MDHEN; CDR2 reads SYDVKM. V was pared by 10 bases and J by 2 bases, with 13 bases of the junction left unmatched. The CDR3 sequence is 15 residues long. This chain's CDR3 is CATESGTRLPYEQYF. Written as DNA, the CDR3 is TGTGCCACCGAATCCGGGACTAGATTACCCTACGAGCAGTACTTC.

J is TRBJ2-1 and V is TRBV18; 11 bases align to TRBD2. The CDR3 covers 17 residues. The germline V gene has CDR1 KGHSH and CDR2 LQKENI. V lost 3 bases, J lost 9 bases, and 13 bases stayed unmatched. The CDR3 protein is CASSPLTPGTSGTEQFF. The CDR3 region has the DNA TGTGCCAGCTCACCCTTGACACCAGGGACTAGCGGTACTGAGCAGTTCTTC.

CDR3 DNA sequence: TGTGCCAGCAGCCCCGGCGGGCAGACCCAAGAGACCCAGTACTTC. Translation gives CASSPGGQTQETQYF. The chain joins TRBV11-3 to TRBJ2-5; D may be TRBD2 (5 bases). The V end lost 5 bases, the J end lost 1 base, and 14 bases lay between the germline ends. Per the germline V gene, CDR1 is SGHNT and CDR2 is YENEEA. This CDR3 has 15 amino acids. The full variable domain, in which reference TRBV11-3 and TRBJ2-5 provide the parts outside the CDR3, is EAGVVQSPRYKIIEKKQPVAFWCNPISGHNTLYWYLQNLGQGPELLIRYENEEAVDDSQLPKDRFSAERLKGVDSTLKIQPAELGDSAVYLCASSPGGQTQETQYFGPGTRLLVL.

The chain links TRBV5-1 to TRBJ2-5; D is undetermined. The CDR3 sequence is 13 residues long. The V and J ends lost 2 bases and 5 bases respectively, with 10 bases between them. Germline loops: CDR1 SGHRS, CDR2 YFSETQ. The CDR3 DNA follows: TGCGCCAGCAGCTTTAGGCTCGAGGAGACCCAGTACTTC. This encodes CASSFRLEETQYF.

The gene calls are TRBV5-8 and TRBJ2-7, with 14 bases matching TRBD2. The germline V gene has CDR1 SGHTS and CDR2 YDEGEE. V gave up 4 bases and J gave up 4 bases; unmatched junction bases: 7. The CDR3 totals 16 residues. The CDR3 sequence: CASSKGTSGSRYEQYF. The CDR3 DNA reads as TGTGCCAGCAGCAAAGGGACTAGCGGGAGCCGATACGAGCAGTACTTC.

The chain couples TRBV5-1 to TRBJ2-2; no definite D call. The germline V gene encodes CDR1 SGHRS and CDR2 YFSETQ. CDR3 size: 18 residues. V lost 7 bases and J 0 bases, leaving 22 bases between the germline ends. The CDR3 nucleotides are TGCGCCAGCTCGAATACTTTTTCCGTTACCGCGAACACCGGGGAGCTGTTTTTT. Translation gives CASSNTFSVTANTGELFF. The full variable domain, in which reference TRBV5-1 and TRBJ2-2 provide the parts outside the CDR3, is KAGVTQTPRYLIKTRGQQVTLSCSPISGHRSVSWYQQTPGQGLQFLFEYFSETQRNKGNFPGRFSGRQFSNSRSEMNVSTLELGDSALYLCASSNTFSVTANTGELFFGEGSRLTVL.

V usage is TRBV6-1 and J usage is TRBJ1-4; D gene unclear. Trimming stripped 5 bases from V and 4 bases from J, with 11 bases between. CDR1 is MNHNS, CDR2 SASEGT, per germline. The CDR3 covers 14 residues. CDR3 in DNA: TGTGCCAGCAGTTCAGGTCGGATTAATGAAAAACTGTTTTTT. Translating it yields CASSSGRINEKLFF.

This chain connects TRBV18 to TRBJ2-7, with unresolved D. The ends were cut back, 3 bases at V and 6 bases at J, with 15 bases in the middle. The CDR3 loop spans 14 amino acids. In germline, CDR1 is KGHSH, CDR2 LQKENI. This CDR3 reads CASSPGSRAGEQYF. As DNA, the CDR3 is TGTGCCAGCTCACCGGGCAGTAGAGCAGGCGAGCAGTACTTC.

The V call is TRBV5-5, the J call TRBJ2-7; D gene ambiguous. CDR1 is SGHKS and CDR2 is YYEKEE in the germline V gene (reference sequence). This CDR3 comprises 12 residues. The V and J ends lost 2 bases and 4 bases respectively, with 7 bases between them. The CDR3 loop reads CASSFWGYEQYF. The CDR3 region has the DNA TGTGCCAGCAGCTTTTGGGGTTACGAGCAGTACTTC.

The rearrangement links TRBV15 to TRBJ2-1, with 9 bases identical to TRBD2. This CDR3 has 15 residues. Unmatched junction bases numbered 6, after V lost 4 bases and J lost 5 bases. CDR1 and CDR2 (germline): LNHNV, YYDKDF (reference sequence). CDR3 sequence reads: CATSKKTSGNNEQFF. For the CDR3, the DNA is TGTGCCACCAGCAAAAAGACTAGCGGAAACAATGAGCAGTTCTTC.

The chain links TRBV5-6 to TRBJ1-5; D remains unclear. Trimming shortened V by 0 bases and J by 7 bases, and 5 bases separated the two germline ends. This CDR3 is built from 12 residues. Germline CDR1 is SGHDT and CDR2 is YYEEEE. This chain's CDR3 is CASSLVGQPQHF. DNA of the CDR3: TGTGCCAGCAGCTTGGTAGGCCAGCCCCAGCATTTT.

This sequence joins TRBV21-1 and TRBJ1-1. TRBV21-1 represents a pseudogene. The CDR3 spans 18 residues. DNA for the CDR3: TGTGCCAGCAGCAAAGGCGGGGCGAGAATTGACAGAGACACTGAAGCTTTCTTT. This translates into CASSKGGARIDRDTEAFF.

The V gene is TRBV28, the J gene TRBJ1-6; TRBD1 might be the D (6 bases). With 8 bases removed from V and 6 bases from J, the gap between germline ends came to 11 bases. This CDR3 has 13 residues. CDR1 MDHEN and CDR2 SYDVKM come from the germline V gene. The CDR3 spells CASAGQINSPLHF. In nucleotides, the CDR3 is TGTGCCAGCGCTGGACAGATTAATTCACCCCTCCACTTT.

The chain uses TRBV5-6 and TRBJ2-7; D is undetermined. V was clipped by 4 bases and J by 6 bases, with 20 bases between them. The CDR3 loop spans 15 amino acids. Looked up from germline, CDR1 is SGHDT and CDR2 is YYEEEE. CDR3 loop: CASSPPPPLKVEQYF. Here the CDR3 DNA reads TGTGCCAGCAGCCCTCCCCCGCCCCTCAAGGTCGAGCAGTACTTC.

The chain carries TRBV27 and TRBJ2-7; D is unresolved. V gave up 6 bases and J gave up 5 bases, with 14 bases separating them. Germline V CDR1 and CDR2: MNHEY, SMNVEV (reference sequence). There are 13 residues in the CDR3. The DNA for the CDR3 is TGTGCCAGCAGAAACGACGGACGGGACGAGCAGTACTTC. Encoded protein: CASRNDGRDEQYF.

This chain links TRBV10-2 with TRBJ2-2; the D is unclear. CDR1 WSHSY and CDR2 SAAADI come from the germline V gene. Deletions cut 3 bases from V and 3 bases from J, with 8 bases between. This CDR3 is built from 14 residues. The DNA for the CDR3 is TGCGCCAGCAGTGAAGGCGCCTACACCGGGGAGCTGTTTTTT. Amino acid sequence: CASSEGAYTGELFF.

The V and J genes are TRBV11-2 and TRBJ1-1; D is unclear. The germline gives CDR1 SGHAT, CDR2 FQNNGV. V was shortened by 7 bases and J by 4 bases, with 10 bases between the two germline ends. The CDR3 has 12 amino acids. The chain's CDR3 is CASISASTEAFF. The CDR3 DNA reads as TGTGCCAGCATTTCCGCTAGCACTGAAGCTTTCTTT.

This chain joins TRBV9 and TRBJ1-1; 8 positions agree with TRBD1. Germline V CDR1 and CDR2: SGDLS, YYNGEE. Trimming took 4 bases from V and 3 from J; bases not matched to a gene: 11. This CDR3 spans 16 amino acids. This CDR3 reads CASSSGGQERYTEAFF. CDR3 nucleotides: TGTGCCAGCAGCTCCGGGGGACAGGAGCGTTACACTGAAGCTTTCTTT. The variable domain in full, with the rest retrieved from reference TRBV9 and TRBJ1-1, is DSGVTQTPKHLITATGQRVTLRCSPRSGDLSVYWYQQSLDQGLQFLIQYYNGEERAKGNILERFSAQQFPDLHSELNLSSLELGDSALYFCASSSGGQERYTEAFFGQGTRLTVV.

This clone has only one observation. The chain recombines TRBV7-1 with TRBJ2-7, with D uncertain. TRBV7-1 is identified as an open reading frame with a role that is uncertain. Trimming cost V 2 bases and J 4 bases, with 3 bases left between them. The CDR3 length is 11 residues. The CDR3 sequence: CASSSKYEQYF. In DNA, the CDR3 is TGTGCCAGCAGCTCAAAGTACGAGCAGTACTTC.

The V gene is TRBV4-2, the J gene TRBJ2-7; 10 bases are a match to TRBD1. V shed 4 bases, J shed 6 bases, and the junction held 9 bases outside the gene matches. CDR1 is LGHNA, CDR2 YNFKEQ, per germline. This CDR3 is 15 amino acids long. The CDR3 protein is CASSRDRGSRGEQYF. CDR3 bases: TGTGCCAGCAGCCGGGACAGGGGTTCCCGCGGCGAGCAGTACTTC.

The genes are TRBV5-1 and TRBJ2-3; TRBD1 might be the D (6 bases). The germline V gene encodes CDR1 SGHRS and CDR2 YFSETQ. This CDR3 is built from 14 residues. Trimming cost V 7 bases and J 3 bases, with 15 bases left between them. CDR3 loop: CASRTEGRTDTQYF. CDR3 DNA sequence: TGCGCCAGCCGGACAGAAGGAAGAACAGATACGCAGTATTTT. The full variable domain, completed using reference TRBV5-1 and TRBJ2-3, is KAGVTQTPRYLIKTRGQQVTLSCSPISGHRSVSWYQQTPGQGLQFLFEYFSETQRNKGNFPGRFSGRQFSNSRSEMNVSTLELGDSALYLCASRTEGRTDTQYFGPGTRLTVL.

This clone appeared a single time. Written as DNA, the CDR3 is TGTGCCAGCAGTCCAGCTGCAACTAATGAAAAACTGTTTTTT. Residues: CASSPAATNEKLFF. V and J are TRBV28 and TRBJ1-4; D gene unclear. Trimming pared 5 bases from V and 0 bases from J, leaving 7 bases between. The CDR3 has 14 residues. Germline assignment: CDR1 MDHEN and CDR2 SYDVKM.

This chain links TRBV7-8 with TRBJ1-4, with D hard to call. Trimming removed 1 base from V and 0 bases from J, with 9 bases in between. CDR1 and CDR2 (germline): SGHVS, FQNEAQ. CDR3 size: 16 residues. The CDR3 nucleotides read TGTGCCAGCAGCTTAGGGAGGCGGACAACTAATGAAAAACTGTTTTTT. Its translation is CASSLGRRTTNEKLFF.

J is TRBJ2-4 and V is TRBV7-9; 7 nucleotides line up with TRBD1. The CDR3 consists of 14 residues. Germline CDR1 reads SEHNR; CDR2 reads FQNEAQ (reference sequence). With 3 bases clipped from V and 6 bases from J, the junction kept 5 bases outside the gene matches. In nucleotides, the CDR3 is TGTGCCAGCAGCTTTACAGGGGAACGAAACATTCAGTACTTC. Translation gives CASSFTGERNIQYF.

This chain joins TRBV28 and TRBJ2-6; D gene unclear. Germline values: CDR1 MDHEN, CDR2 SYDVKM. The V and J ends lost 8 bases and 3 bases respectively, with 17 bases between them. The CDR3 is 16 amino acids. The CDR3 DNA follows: TGTGCCAGCTCCGGTTTTGGCACTGATGGGGCCAACGTCCTGACTTTC. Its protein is CASSGFGTDGANVLTF.

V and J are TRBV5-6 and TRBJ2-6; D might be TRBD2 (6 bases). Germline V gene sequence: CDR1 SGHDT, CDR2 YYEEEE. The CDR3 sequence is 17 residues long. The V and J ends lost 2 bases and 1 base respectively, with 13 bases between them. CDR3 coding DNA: TGTGCCAGCAGCTTCTTCGGACTAAATTCTGGGGCCAACGTCCTGACTTTC. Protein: CASSFFGLNSGANVLTF.

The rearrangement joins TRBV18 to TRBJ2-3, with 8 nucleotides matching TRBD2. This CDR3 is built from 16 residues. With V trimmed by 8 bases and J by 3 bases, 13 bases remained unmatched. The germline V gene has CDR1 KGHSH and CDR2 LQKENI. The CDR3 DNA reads TGTGCCAGCGCGGGGGGAATTCAGGGTGCAACAGATACGCAGTATTTT. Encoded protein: CASAGGIQGATDTQYF.

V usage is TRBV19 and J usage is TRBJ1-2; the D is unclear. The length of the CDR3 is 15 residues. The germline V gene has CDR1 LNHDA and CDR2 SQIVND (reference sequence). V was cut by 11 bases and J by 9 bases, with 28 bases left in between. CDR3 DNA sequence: TGTGCCGGATCTTACCTGAACGGACCCCAAACCCGCTACACCTTC. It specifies CAGSYLNGPQTRYTF.

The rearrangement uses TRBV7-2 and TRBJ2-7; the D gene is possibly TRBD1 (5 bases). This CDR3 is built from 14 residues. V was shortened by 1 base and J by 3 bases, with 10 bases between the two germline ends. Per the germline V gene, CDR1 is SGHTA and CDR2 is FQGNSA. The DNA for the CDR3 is TGTGCCAGCAGCTTAGGACAGAGGTTCTACGAGCAGTACTTC. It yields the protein CASSLGQRFYEQYF.